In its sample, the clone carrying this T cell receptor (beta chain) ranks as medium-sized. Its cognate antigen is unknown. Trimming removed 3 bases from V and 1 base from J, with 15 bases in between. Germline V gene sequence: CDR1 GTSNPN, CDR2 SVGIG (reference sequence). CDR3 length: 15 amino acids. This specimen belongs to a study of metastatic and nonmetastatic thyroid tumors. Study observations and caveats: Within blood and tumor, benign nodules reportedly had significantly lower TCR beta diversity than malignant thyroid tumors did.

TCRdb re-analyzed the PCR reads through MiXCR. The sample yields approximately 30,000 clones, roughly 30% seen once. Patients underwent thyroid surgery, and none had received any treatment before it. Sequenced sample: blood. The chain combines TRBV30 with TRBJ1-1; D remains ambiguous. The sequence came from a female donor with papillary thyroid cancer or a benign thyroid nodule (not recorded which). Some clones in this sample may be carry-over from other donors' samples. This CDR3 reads CAWSLWGGRNTEAFF. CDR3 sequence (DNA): TGTGCCTGGAGCCTTTGGGGAGGGCGGAACACTGAAGCTTTCTTT.